This is a list of T cell receptor beta chains from one sample in a study of cytomegalovirus exposure and HLA in healthy donors. Data came from immunoSEQ multiplex PCR; TCRdb stores just in-frame clones and leaves some out. In the table there are about 240,000 clones, approximately 90% of which are singletons. Sequences were obtained from PBMCs. These receptors were collected from a man aged 18 to 29 in good health and CMV-seronegative. Both conserved end residues are part of each CDR3. The order of the fields is CDR3 length, clone size, V gene, D gene, J gene, CDR3 protein, CDR3 DNA. A D gene is named only where the DNA matches it firmly. The size entry is marked missing in some rows and otherwise reads once, few, many or a size class.

length: 15; size: few; V: TRBV2; D: TRBD2; J: TRBJ2-7; CDR3: CASSDSPSGSYEQYF; DNA: TGTGCCAGCAGTGATAGTCCTAGCGGGAGTTACGAGCAGTACTTC
length: 14; size: .; V: TRBV27; D: .; J: TRBJ1-5; CDR3: CASSLTRKDQPQHF; DNA: TGTGCCAGCAGTTTGACAAGGAAAGATCAGCCCCAGCATTTT
length: 17; size: once; V: TRBV11-2; D: TRBD2; J: TRBJ2-7; CDR3: CASSLTSGSASSYEQYF; DNA: TGTGCCAGCAGCTTGACTAGCGGGAGTGCTAGCTCCTACGAGCAGTACTTC
length: 14; size: .; V: TRBV30; D: .; J: TRBJ1-1; CDR3: CALGSISGSTEAFF; DNA: TGTGCCTTAGGTAGTATCTCGGGAAGCACTGAAGCTTTCTTT
length: 18; size: .; V: TRBV7-9; D: TRBD2; J: TRBJ2-5; CDR3: CASSHGLAGGGSQETQYF; DNA: TGTGCCAGCAGCCACGGACTAGCGGGAGGGGGATCGCAAGAGACCCAGTACTTC
length: 13; size: .; V: TRBV5-1; D: .; J: TRBJ1-2; CDR3: CASRKTEDYGYTF; DNA: TGCGCCAGCAGGAAGACAGAAGATTATGGCTACACCTTC
length: 15; size: .; V: TRBV5-4; D: .; J: TRBJ1-3; CDR3: CASSLGTGAGNTIYF; DNA: TGTGCCAGCAGCTTGGGTACAGGCGCTGGAAACACCATATATTTT
length: 15; size: .; V: TRBV6-6; D: .; J: TRBJ2-7; CDR3: CASSYSVRDNYEQYF; DNA: TGTGCCAGCAGTTATTCCGTCCGGGACAACTACGAGCAGTACTTC
length: 17; size: .; V: TRBV5-4; D: .; J: TRBJ1-1; CDR3: CASSLTNGAVMNTEAFF; DNA: TGTGCCAGCAGCTTGACAAATGGGGCTGTGATGAACACTGAAGCTTTCTTT
length: 15; size: .; V: TRBV19; D: .; J: TRBJ2-1; CDR3: CASSPRGVSGSEQFF; DNA: TGTGCCAGTAGTCCCAGGGGGGTATCAGGTAGTGAGCAGTTCTTC
length: 15; size: .; V: TRBV7-2; D: .; J: TRBJ1-5; CDR3: CASSQQGLGNQPQHF; DNA: TGTGCCAGCAGCCAGCAGGGGTTGGGCAATCAGCCCCAGCATTTT
length: 13; size: .; V: TRBV6-5; D: TRBD1; J: TRBJ1-1; CDR3: CASSSTGTTEAFF; DNA: TGTGCCAGCAGTTCGACAGGGACCACTGAAGCTTTCTTT
length: 13; size: .; V: TRBV10-1; D: .; J: TRBJ2-7; CDR3: CASSEGGRYEQYF; DNA: TGCGCCAGCAGTGAGGGGGGCCGATACGAGCAGTACTTC
length: 17; size: .; V: TRBV7-6; D: TRBD2; J: TRBJ2-5; CDR3: CASSLESPLAGVKTQYF; DNA: TGTGCCAGCAGCTTAGAATCCCCCCTCGCGGGAGTCAAGACCCAGTACTTC
length: 14; size: .; V: TRBV10-3; D: TRBD1; J: TRBJ2-2; CDR3: CAISRGRTAGELFF; DNA: TGTGCCATCAGCAGGGGGCGGACAGCCGGGGAGCTGTTTTTT
length: 15; size: once; V: TRBV9; D: .; J: TRBJ2-3; CDR3: CASSPRWTSTDTQYF; DNA: TGTGCCAGCAGCCCCCGGTGGACTAGCACAGATACGCAGTATTTT
length: 13; size: .; V: TRBV7-3; D: .; J: TRBJ2-2; CDR3: CASSLSPSGELFF; DNA: TGTGCCAGCAGCTTATCCCCATCCGGGGAGCTGTTTTTT
length: 15; size: .; V: TRBV10-1; D: TRBD2; J: TRBJ2-3; CDR3: CASSEAGGSTDTQYF; DNA: TGCGCCAGCAGTGAAGCGGGGGGTAGCACAGATACGCAGTATTTT
length: 16; size: .; V: TRBV6-5; D: .; J: TRBJ1-2; CDR3: CASSYRRGVANYGYTF; DNA: TGTGCCAGCAGTTATCGGAGGGGCGTTGCTAACTATGGCTACACCTTC
length: 18; size: .; V: TRBV18; D: TRBD2; J: TRBJ2-1; CDR3: CASSPRWASGSSYNEQFF; DNA: TGTGCCAGCTCACCACGTTGGGCTAGCGGGAGCTCCTACAATGAGCAGTTCTTC
length: 14; size: .; V: TRBV10-2; D: .; J: TRBJ2-1; CDR3: CASSGYRTYNEQFF; DNA: TGCGCCAGCAGTGGGTACAGGACCTACAATGAGCAGTTCTTC
length: 12; size: .; V: TRBV2; D: .; J: TRBJ2-1; CDR3: CASKLPSGEQFF; DNA: TGTGCCAGCAAACTCCCGAGTGGTGAGCAGTTCTTC
length: 14; size: .; V: TRBV4-3; D: TRBD1; J: TRBJ1-2; CDR3: CASSQDRGPGGYTF; DNA: TGCGCCAGCAGCCAGGACAGGGGACCGGGCGGCTACACCTTC
length: 13; size: .; V: TRBV9; D: .; J: TRBJ2-7; CDR3: CASSATARNEQYF; DNA: TGTGCCAGCAGCGCGACAGCCCGGAACGAGCAGTACTTC
length: 14; size: .; V: TRBV5-1; D: .; J: TRBJ1-1; CDR3: CASSEGVLNTEAFF; DNA: TGCGCCAGCAGCGAAGGGGTCCTGAACACTGAAGCTTTCTTT
length: 11; size: .; V: TRBV5-6; D: .; J: TRBJ2-7; CDR3: CASSQYYEQYF; DNA: TGTGCCAGCAGCCAGTACTACGAGCAGTACTTC
length: 14; size: .; V: TRBV15; D: .; J: TRBJ1-4; CDR3: CATSRDIGWEKLFF; DNA: TGTGCCACCAGCAGAGATATCGGGTGGGAAAAACTGTTTTTT